The 29 T cell receptor beta chains below all came from one sample that was sequenced in a study of T cells in localized non-small cell lung cancer. Some clones are missing from TCRdb's copy, which holds only in-frame ones; the method was immunoSEQ multiplex PCR. The sample has approximately 83,000 clones; approximately 91% are singletons. Sequencing was performed on PBMCs, taken before any cancer treatment. The receptors were sampled from a woman aged 35-75 years with stage II squamous cell lung carcinoma.

This clone was detected a few times. This rearrangement joins TRBV30 to TRBJ1-1; D gene unclear. Between the trimmed V and J ends, which lost 0 bases and 1 base, there was a span of 6 bases. The CDR3 extends over 13 amino acids. Germline assignment: CDR1 GTSNPN and CDR2 SVGIG (reference sequence). CDR3 sequence (DNA): TGTGCCTGGAGTGTAAAGAGGAACACTGAAGCTTTCTTT. This translates into CAWSVKRNTEAFF.

This clone was seen more than once but under ten times. The chain carries TRBV11-2 and TRBJ2-7, with 11 bases fitting TRBD1. CDR1 and CDR2 (germline): SGHAT, FQNNGV. This CDR3 spans 14 amino acids. J gave up 7 bases and V 5 bases, and 7 bases lay outside the gene matches. This CDR3 reads CASSIGQGAHEQYF. DNA for the CDR3: TGTGCCAGCAGCATAGGACAGGGGGCGCATGAGCAGTACTTC.

This chain connects TRBV19 to TRBJ1-2; 8 bases are a match to TRBD1. Germline values: CDR1 LNHDA, CDR2 SQIVND (reference sequence). Trimming cost V 8 bases and J 4 bases; bases outside gene matches: 3. This CDR3 is built from 12 residues. The CDR3 loop reads CASGQGSYGYTF. The DNA of the CDR3 is TGTGCCAGTGGACAGGGTAGCTATGGCTACACCTTC. Using reference TRBV19 and TRBJ1-2 for the parts outside the CDR3, the full variable domain is DGGITQSPKYLFRKEGQNVTLSCEQNLNHDAMYWYRQDPGQGLRLIYYSQIVNDFQKGDIAEGYSVSREKKESFPLTVTSAQKNPTAFYLCASGQGSYGYTFGSGTRLTVV.

V is TRBV2 and J is TRBJ2-1; D not resolved. The CDR3 has 17 amino acids. Trimming cost V 3 bases and J 0 bases, with 15 bases left between them. Germline lookup yields CDR1 SNHLY and CDR2 FYNNEI. CDR3 DNA: TGTGCCAGCAGTGAGTACACCGGCCTAAGCTCCTACAATGAGCAGTTCTTC. Translation gives CASSEYTGLSSYNEQFF.

V and J are TRBV11-2 and TRBJ2-7; the match to TRBD2 covers 8 bases. V shed 5 bases, J shed 3 bases, and the junction held 9 bases outside the gene matches. From germline, CDR1 is SGHAT and CDR2 FQNNGV. The CDR3 is 15 residues long. The CDR3 bases are TGTGCCAGCAGCCTTGAACTAGCGGAAATCTACGAGCAGTACTTC. Amino acids: CASSLELAEIYEQYF.

This clone was detected once. This chain joins TRBV30 and TRBJ2-1, with TRBD2 matching over 10 bases. This CDR3 has 15 residues. J was trimmed by 5 bases and V by 2 bases; bases with no gene match: 6. Germline values: CDR1 GTSNPN, CDR2 SVGIG (reference sequence). The CDR3 reads CAWSRTSGVHNEQFF. The CDR3 DNA reads as TGTGCCTGGAGTAGAACTAGCGGGGTCCACAATGAGCAGTTCTTC.

The chain recombines TRBV5-6 with TRBJ2-2; 10 bases align to TRBD2. CDR1 SGHDT and CDR2 YYEEEE come from the germline V gene. The CDR3 covers 18 residues. V lost 2 bases to trimming and J lost 0 bases; unmatched junction nucleotides: 7. The CDR3 region has the DNA TGTGCCAGCAGCTTTTCCCCCAGCGGGAGGGCGAACACCGGGGAGCTGTTTTTT. This sequence encodes CASSFSPSGRANTGELFF.

The genes are TRBV5-1 and TRBJ2-1; 10 nucleotides line up with TRBD2. The J segment lost 2 bases and the V segment lost 4 bases, leaving 9 bases of the junction unmatched. Germline lookup yields CDR1 SGHRS and CDR2 YFSETQ. This CDR3 region has 17 residues. The DNA of the CDR3 is TGCGCCAGCAGCGGCAGCGGGAGGGCCATGGCCTACAATGAGCAGTTCTTC. Translation gives CASSGSGRAMAYNEQFF. Variable domain in full (rest from reference TRBV5-1 and TRBJ2-1): KAGVTQTPRYLIKTRGQQVTLSCSPISGHRSVSWYQQTPGQGLQFLFEYFSETQRNKGNFPGRFSGRQFSNSRSEMNVSTLELGDSALYLCASSGSGRAMAYNEQFFGPGTRLTVL.

CDR3 amino acids: CASSLEQGLTEAFF. The CDR3 nucleotides are TGTGCCAGCAGCTTGGAACAGGGACTCACTGAAGCTTTCTTT. The V and J genes are TRBV5-4 and TRBJ1-1; tentatively, D is TRBD1 (6 bases). V gave up 0 bases and J gave up 4 bases, with 10 bases separating them. CDR3 length equals 14 residues. The germline CDR1 and CDR2 sequences are SGHNT and YYREEE (reference sequence).

The CDR3 is CASSSGLMMPQHF. In DNA form, the CDR3 reads TGTGCCAGCAGTTCCGGCCTAATGATGCCCCAGCATTTT. The J gene is TRBJ1-5, the V gene TRBV6-5; D is unclear. The CDR3 is 13 residues long. The germline V and J ends were trimmed by 4 bases and 9 bases, with 13 bases remaining between them. The V gene's germline CDR1 is MNHEY and CDR2 SVGAGI.

CDR3 residues: CASSQTTGPYEQYF. The DNA of the CDR3 is TGTGCCAGCAGCCAGACGACAGGCCCCTACGAGCAGTACTTC. This chain uses TRBV14 with TRBJ2-7; tentative D call: TRBD1 (6 bases). This CDR3 spans 14 amino acids. From germline, CDR1 is SGHDN and CDR2 FVKESK. V was clipped by 3 bases and J by 2 bases, with 11 bases between them.

The gene calls are TRBV5-1 and TRBJ2-1; perhaps TRBD1 as D (5 bases). The V gene lost 2 bases and the J gene lost 3 bases, with 15 bases spanning the gap. The germline V gene encodes CDR1 SGHRS and CDR2 YFSETQ. There are 16 residues in the CDR3. Here the CDR3 reads CASSFLQGRGYNEQFF. The CDR3 DNA sequence: TGCGCCAGCAGCTTCCTCCAGGGTAGAGGCTACAATGAGCAGTTCTTC.

This clone is a singleton in its sample. CDR3 bases: TGTGCCAGCAGCATACGGACAGGGGGCCTCCTCAATCAGCCCCAGCATTTT. Amino acid sequence: CASSIRTGGLLNQPQHF. This chain links TRBV7-8 with TRBJ1-5, with TRBD1 matching 11 bases. Germline assignment: CDR1 SGHVS and CDR2 FQNEAQ. The CDR3 totals 17 residues. Germline trimming cut 5 bases from V and 3 bases from J; bases unmatched to any gene: 9.

V usage is TRBV5-1 and J usage is TRBJ2-7, with TRBD2 matching over 8 bases. After removal of 4 bases from V and 1 base from J, the junction contained 10 bases not matched to a gene. The CDR3 has 16 residues. Germline loops: CDR1 SGHRS, CDR2 YFSETQ. The CDR3 nucleotides are TGCGCCAGCAGCCGGGCGGGAGCGGGAGTATCCTACGAGCAGTACTTC. Its protein product is CASSRAGAGVSYEQYF.

CDR3 nucleotides: TGTGCCAGCAGTTTAGGGGCTAGCGGGGCTGTCTACAATGAGCAGTTCTTC. This sequence encodes CASSLGASGAVYNEQFF. This chain links TRBV28 with TRBJ2-1; TRBD2 matches at 9 bases. The CDR3 extends over 17 amino acids. CDR1 is MDHEN, CDR2 SYDVKM, per germline. V shed 2 bases and J 3 bases; nucleotides not matched to a gene: 8.

The V gene is TRBV14, the J gene TRBJ1-2; D gene unclear. Trimming took off 6 bases at V and 4 bases at J, with 15 bases between the two ends. Germline values: CDR1 SGHDN, CDR2 FVKESK. The length of the CDR3 is 14 residues. CDR3 in DNA: TGTGCCAGCAGTCCCAGGTACCCCATCTATGGCTACACCTTC. Its translation: CASSPRYPIYGYTF. Combining the CDR3 with reference TRBV14 and TRBJ1-2 gives the whole variable domain EAGVTQFPSHSVIEKGQTVTLRCDPISGHDNLYWYRRVMGKEIKFLLHFVKESKQDESGMPNNRFLAERTGGTYSTLKVQPAELEDSGVYFCASSPRYPIYGYTFGSGTRLTVV.

The chain has TRBV18 and TRBJ2-5; TRBD2 might be the D (6 bases). V was shortened by 3 bases and J by 3 bases, with 8 bases between the two germline ends. The germline CDR1 and CDR2 sequences are KGHSH and LQKENI. The CDR3 is made up of 13 amino acids. CDR3 DNA sequence: TGTGCCAGCTCACCCCCTAGCGAAGAGACCCAGTACTTC. Residues: CASSPPSEETQYF.

The chain joins TRBV19 to TRBJ2-5, with a possible D match to TRBD2 (5 bases). Trimming took 0 bases from V and 5 from J, leaving 10 bases between them. Germline assignment: CDR1 LNHDA and CDR2 SQIVND (reference sequence). This CDR3 contains 14 residues. CDR3 nucleotide sequence: TGTGCCAGTAGTATAGAACTCTGGAGGGAGACCCAGTACTTC. Its protein product is CASSIELWRETQYF.

This chain uses TRBV27 with TRBJ2-7, with 8 bases identical to TRBD1. This CDR3 has 14 amino acids. Trimming took 5 bases from V and 2 from J; bases not matched to a gene: 5. Germline V gives CDR1 MNHEY, CDR2 SMNVEV (reference sequence). The CDR3 region is CASSAGTGPYEQYF. The CDR3 nucleotides are TGTGCCAGCAGTGCCGGGACAGGCCCCTACGAGCAGTACTTC.

The rearrangement links TRBV5-1 to TRBJ2-5; no firm D call. The DNA end is a closer match to TRBJ2-7, so the J assignment may be wrong. The CDR3 has 13 residues. Germline CDR1 reads SGHRS; CDR2 reads YFSETQ. CDR3 coding DNA: TGCGCCAGCAGCATAAGACCGAATTACGAGCAGTACTTC. Its protein is CASSIRPNYEQYF.

The chain is built from TRBV5-4 and TRBJ2-1, with 12 bases that match TRBD2. V dropped 5 bases and J dropped 7; count of bases not matched to a gene: 7. Per the germline V gene, CDR1 is SGHNT and CDR2 is YYREEE (reference sequence). The length of the CDR3 is 15 residues. The CDR3 bases are TGTGCCAGCAGTTCTAGCGGGAGGGCGGGTAATGAGCAGTTCTTC. This gives the protein CASSSSGRAGNEQFF. The variable domain in full, completed from reference TRBV5-4 and TRBJ2-1, reads ETGVTQSPTHLIKTRGQQVTLRCSSQSGHNTVSWYQQALGQGPQFIFQYYREEENGRGNFPPRFSGLQFPNYSSELNVNALELDDSALYLCASSSSGRAGNEQFFGPGTRLTVL.

The chain employs TRBV5-1 and TRBJ1-5, with no clear D. The CDR3 contains 15 residues. V lost 0 bases and J lost 6, with 13 bases in between. Per germline, CDR1 SGHRS and CDR2 YFSETQ. CDR3 DNA sequence: TGCGCCAGCAGCTTGGAGGGAGGTGGGAGTCAGCCCCAGCATTTT. Residues: CASSLEGGGSQPQHF.

In the case of this clone: One end of the junction does not line up with germline, which may come from a read error. The chain combines TRBV2 with TRBJ1-2; D possibly corresponds to TRBD1 (5 bases). In germline, CDR1 is SNHLY, CDR2 FYNNEI. The CDR3 contains 8 residues. Here the CDR3 DNA reads TGTGCCCCGGGGCGGCGGATCTTC. This encodes CAPGRRIF. Full variable domain (outside the CDR3, taken from reference TRBV2 and TRBJ1-2): EPEVTQTPSHQVTQMGQEVILRCVPISNHLYFYWYRQILGQKVEFLVSFYNNEISEKSEIFDDQFSVERPDGSNFTLKIRSTKLEDSAMYFCAPGRRIFGSGTRLTVV.

The chain couples TRBV7-9 to TRBJ1-3, with a weak D call TRBD1 (5 bases). V was trimmed by 1 base and J by 0 bases, leaving 10 bases between them. Per germline, CDR1 SEHNR and CDR2 FQNEAQ (reference sequence). The CDR3 spans 16 residues. CDR3 in DNA: TGTGCCAGCAGCTTAGGCCAGGGTACCTCTGGAAACACCATATATTTT. It codes for CASSLGQGTSGNTIYF.

The rearrangement uses TRBV5-1 and TRBJ2-6, with 7 bases aligning to TRBD1. The CDR3 length is 17 residues. The V segment lost 4 bases and the J segment 0 bases; nucleotides outside the gene matches: 7. Germline assignment: CDR1 SGHRS and CDR2 YFSETQ. CDR3 residues: CASSPDRILSGANVLTF. In nucleotides, the CDR3 is TGCGCCAGCAGCCCGGACAGGATACTCTCTGGGGCCAACGTCCTGACTTTC.

The chain employs TRBV28 and TRBJ1-2; D might be TRBD1 (6 bases). V lost 6 bases, J lost 8 bases, and 16 bases lay in between. The CDR3 is 13 residues long. In germline, CDR1 is MDHEN, CDR2 SYDVKM. CDR3 sequence (DNA): TGTGCCAGCAGCAGGGGAGGAGGCTTAGGCTACACCTTC. Encoded protein: CASSRGGGLGYTF.

The J gene is TRBJ2-1, the V gene TRBV6-5; no definite D call. Germline V CDR1 and CDR2: MNHEY, SVGAGI. This CDR3 is built from 11 residues. The ends were cut back, 2 bases at V and 5 bases at J, with 1 base in the middle. In DNA, the CDR3 is TGTGCCAGCAGTTACCACAATGAGCAGTTCTTC. This gives the protein CASSYHNEQFF.

V is TRBV19 and J is TRBJ2-5; 9 nucleotides align to TRBD1. The CDR3 contains 12 residues. After removal of 10 bases from V and 7 bases from J, the junction contained 7 bases not matched to a gene. CDR1 and CDR2 (germline): LNHDA, SQIVND (reference sequence). CDR3 nucleotides: TGTGCCAACCCGGACAGGGGAGGGACCCAGTACTTC. This translates into CANPDRGGTQYF.

This chain joins TRBV6-5 and TRBJ2-1; perhaps TRBD1 as D (6 bases). V lost 5 bases and J lost 8, with 16 bases in between. This CDR3 is 14 amino acids long. The germline gives CDR1 MNHEY, CDR2 SVGAGI. The CDR3 bases are TGTGCCAGCAGTAAAGACCTAGGGGGAGATGAGCAGTTCTTC. This sequence encodes CASSKDLGGDEQFF.